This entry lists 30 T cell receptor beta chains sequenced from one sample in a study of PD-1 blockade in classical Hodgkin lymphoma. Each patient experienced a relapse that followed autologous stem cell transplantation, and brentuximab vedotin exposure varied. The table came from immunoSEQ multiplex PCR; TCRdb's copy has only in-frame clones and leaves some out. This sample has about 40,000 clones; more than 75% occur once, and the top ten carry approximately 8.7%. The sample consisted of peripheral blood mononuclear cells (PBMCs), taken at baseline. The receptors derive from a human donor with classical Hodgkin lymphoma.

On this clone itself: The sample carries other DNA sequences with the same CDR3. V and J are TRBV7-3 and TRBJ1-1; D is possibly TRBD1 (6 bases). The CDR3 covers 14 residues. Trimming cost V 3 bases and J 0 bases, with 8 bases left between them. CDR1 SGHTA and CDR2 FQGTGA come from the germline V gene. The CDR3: CASSLTGMNTEAFF. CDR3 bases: TGTGCCAGCAGCTTGACAGGAATGAACACTGAAGCTTTCTTT.

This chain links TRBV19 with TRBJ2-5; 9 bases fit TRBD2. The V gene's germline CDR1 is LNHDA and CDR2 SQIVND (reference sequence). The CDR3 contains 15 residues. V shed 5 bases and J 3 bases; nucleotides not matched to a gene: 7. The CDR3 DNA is TGTGCCAGTAGTCCGCCGGGACTAGCCGAAGAGACCCAGTACTTC. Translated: CASSPPGLAEETQYF.

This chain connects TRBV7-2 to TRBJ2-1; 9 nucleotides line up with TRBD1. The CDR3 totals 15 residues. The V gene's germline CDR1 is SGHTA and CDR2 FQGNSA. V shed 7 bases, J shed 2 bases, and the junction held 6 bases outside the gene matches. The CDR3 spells CASKGQGGTYNEQFF. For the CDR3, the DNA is TGTGCCAGCAAGGGACAGGGTGGGACCTACAATGAGCAGTTCTTC.

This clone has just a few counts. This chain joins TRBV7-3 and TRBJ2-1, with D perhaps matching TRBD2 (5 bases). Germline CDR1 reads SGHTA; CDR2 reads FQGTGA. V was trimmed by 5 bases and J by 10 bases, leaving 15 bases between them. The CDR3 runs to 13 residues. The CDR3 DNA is TGTGCCAGCAGCCAAGGACCCCGAGGGGAGCAGTTCTTC. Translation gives CASSQGPRGEQFF.

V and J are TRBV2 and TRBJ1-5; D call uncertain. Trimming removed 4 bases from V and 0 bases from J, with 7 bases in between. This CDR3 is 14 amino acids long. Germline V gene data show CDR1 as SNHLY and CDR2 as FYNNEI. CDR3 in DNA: TGTGCCAGCAGTGGGCAGACTAGCAATCAGCCCCAGCATTTT. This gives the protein CASSGQTSNQPQHF. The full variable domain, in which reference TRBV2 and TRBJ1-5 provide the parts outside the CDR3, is EPEVTQTPSHQVTQMGQEVILRCVPISNHLYFYWYRQILGQKVEFLVSFYNNEISEKSEIFDDQFSVERPDGSNFTLKIRSTKLEDSAMYFCASSGQTSNQPQHFGDGTRLSIL.

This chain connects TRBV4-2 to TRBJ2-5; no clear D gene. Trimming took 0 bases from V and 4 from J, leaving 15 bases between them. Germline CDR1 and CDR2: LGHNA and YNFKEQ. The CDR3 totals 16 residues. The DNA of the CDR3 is TGTGCCAGCAGCCAAGATACCAATCTTAGCCGAGAGACCCAGTACTTC. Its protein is CASSQDTNLSRETQYF.

The CDR3 here is CASSYHGRSSYEQYF. The CDR3 DNA is TGTGCCAGCAGCTACCACGGGAGGAGCTCCTACGAGCAGTACTTC. This sequence joins TRBV7-9 and TRBJ2-7, with 7 bases fitting TRBD2. V trimming: 4 bases; J trimming: 0 bases; junction bases outside the gene matches: 6. Looked up from germline, CDR1 is SEHNR and CDR2 is FQNEAQ (reference sequence). The CDR3 contains 15 residues.

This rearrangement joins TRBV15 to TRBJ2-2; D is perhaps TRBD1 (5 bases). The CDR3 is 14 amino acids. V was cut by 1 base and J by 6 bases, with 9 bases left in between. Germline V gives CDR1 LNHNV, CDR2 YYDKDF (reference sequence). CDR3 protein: CATSRARAAGELFF. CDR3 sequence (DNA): TGTGCCACCAGCAGAGCCAGGGCTGCCGGGGAGCTGTTTTTT.

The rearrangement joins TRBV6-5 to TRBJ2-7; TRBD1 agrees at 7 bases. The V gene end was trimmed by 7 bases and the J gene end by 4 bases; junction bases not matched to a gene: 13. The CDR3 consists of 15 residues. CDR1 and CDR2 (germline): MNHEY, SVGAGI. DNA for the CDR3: TGTGCCAGCACCGAAGTCGGGACAGCACAATACGAGCAGTACTTC. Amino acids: CASTEVGTAQYEQYF.

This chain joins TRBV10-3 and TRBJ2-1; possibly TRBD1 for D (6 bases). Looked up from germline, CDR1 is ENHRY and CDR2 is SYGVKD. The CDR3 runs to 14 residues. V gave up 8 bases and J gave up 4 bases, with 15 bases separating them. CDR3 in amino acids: CAIRGGRGYNEQFF. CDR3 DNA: TGTGCCATCCGAGGGGGAAGGGGGTACAATGAGCAGTTCTTC.

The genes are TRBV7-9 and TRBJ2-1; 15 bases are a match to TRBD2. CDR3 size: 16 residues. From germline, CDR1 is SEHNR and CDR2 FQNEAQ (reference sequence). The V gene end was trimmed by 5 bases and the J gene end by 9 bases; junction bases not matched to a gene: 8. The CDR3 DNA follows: TGTGCCAGCAGCCAAGGACTAGCGGGAGGGCGAGGTGAGCAGTTCTTC. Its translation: CASSQGLAGGRGEQFF.

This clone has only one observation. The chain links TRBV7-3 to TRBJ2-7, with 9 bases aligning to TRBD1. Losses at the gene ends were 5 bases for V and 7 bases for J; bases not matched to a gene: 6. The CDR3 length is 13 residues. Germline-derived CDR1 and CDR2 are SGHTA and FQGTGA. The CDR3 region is CASSQGQGREQYF. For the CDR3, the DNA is TGTGCCAGCAGCCAAGGACAGGGGCGGGAGCAGTACTTC.

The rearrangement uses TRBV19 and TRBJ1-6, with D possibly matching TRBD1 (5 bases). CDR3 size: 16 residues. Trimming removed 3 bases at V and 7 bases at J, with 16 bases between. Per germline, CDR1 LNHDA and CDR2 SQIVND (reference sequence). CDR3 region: CASSMGNRFPNSPLHF. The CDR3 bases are TGTGCCAGTAGTATGGGGAACAGGTTCCCGAATTCACCCCTCCACTTT.

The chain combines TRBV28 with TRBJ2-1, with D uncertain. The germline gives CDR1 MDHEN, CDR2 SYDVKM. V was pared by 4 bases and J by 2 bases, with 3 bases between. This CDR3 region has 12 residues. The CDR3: CASSSPYNEQFF. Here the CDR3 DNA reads TGTGCCAGCAGTTCCCCCTACAATGAGCAGTTCTTC.

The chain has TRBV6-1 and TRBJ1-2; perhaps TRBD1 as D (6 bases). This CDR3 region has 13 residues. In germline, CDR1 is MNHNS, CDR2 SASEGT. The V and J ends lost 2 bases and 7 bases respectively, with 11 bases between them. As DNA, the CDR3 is TGTGCCAGCAGTGAATACAGGGATGGTGGCTACACCTTC. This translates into CASSEYRDGGYTF.

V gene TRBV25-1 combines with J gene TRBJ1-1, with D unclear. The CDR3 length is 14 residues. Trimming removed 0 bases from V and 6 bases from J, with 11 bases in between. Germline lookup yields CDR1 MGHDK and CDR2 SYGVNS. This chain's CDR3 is CASSEYYYGSEAFF. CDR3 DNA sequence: TGTGCCAGCAGTGAATATTACTACGGTTCTGAAGCTTTCTTT.

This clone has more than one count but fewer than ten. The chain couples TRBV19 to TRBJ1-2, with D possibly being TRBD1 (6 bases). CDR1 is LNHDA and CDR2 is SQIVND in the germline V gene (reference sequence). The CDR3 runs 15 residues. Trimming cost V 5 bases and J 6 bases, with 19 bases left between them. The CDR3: CASSSGAQGRNGYTF. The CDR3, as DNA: TGTGCCAGTAGTTCCGGGGCCCAGGGGCGGAATGGCTACACCTTC. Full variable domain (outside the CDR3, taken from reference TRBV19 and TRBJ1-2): DGGITQSPKYLFRKEGQNVTLSCEQNLNHDAMYWYRQDPGQGLRLIYYSQIVNDFQKGDIAEGYSVSREKKESFPLTVTSAQKNPTAFYLCASSSGAQGRNGYTFGSGTRLTVV.

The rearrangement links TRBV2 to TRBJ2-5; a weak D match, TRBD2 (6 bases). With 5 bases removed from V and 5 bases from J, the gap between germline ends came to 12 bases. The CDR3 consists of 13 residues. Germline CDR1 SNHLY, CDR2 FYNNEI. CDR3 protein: CASSYEGRETQYF. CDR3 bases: TGTGCCAGCAGTTACGAAGGGAGGGAGACCCAGTACTTC.

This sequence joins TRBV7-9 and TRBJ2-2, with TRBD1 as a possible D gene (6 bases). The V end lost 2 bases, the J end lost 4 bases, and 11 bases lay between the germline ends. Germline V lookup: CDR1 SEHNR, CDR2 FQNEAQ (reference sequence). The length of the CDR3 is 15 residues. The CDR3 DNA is TGTGCCAGCAGCTTACCGCAGGGGATCACCGGGGAGCTGTTTTTT. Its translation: CASSLPQGITGELFF.

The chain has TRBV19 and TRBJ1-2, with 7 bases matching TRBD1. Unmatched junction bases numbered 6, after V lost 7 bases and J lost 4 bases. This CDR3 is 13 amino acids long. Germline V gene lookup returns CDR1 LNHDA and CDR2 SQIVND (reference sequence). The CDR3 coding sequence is TGTGCCAGTAAGGGACAGCCGGGCTATGGCTACACCTTC. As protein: CASKGQPGYGYTF.

The chain's CDR3 is CASSPYLRSGDYEQYF. CDR3 coding DNA: TGTGCCAGCAGCCCTTACCTTCGGTCAGGGGACTACGAGCAGTACTTC. The chain employs TRBV7-9 and TRBJ2-7, with a possible D match to TRBD1 (6 bases). Germline V CDR1 and CDR2: SEHNR, FQNEAQ (reference sequence). Trimming pared 5 bases from V and 3 bases from J, leaving 20 bases between. This CDR3 comprises 16 residues.

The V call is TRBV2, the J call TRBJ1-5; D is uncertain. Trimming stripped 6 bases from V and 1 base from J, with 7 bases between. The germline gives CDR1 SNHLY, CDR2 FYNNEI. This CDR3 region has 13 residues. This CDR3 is CASRGDSNQPQHF. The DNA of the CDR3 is TGTGCCAGCAGGGGTGACAGCAATCAGCCCCAGCATTTT.

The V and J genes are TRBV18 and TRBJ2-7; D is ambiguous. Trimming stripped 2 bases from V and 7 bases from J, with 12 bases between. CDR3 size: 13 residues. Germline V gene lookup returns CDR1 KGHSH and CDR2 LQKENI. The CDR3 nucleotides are TGTGCCAGCTCACCAGAGCCGGGCCGGGAGCAGTACTTC. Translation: CASSPEPGREQYF.

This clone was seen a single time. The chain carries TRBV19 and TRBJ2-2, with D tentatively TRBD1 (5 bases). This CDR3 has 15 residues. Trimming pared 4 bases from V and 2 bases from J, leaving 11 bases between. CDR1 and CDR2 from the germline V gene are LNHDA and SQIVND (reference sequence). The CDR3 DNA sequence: TGTGCCAGTAGTACCCGGACATCAAACACCGGGGAGCTGTTTTTT. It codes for CASSTRTSNTGELFF. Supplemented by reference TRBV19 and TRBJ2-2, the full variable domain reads DGGITQSPKYLFRKEGQNVTLSCEQNLNHDAMYWYRQDPGQGLRLIYYSQIVNDFQKGDIAEGYSVSREKKESFPLTVTSAQKNPTAFYLCASSTRTSNTGELFFGEGSRLTVL.

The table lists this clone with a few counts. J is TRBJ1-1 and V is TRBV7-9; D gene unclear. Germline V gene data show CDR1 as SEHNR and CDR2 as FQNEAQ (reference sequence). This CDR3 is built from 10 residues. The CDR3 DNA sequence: TGTGCAGTTGAGAACACTGAAGCTTTCTTT. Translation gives CAVENTEAFF.

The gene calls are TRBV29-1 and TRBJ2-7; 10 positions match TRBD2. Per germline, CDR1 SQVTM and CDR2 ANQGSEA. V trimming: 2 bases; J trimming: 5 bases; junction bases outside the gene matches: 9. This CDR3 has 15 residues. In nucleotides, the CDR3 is TGCAGCGTTGAATTTAGGGCTAGCGGGAGCGACGAGCAGTACTTC. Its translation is CSVEFRASGSDEQYF.

This CDR3 is CASMGLGLSYSYEQYF. DNA of the CDR3: TGTGCCAGTATGGGTCTAGGACTATCTTACTCCTACGAGCAGTACTTC. This chain connects TRBV19 to TRBJ2-7, with D tentatively TRBD2 (6 bases). The CDR3 totals 16 residues. V dropped 7 bases and J dropped 0 bases, with 19 bases sitting between them. CDR1 and CDR2 from the germline V gene are LNHDA and SQIVND (reference sequence).

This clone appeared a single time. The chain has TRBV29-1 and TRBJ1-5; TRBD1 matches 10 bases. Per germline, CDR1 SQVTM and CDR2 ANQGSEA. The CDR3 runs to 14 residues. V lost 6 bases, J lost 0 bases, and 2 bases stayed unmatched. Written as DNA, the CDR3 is TGCAGCGTCGGGACAGGGGATAGCAATCAGCCCCAGCATTTT. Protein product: CSVGTGDSNQPQHF. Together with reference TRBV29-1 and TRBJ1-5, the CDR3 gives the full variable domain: SAVISQKPSRDICQRGTSLTIQCQVDSQVTMMFWYRQQPGQSLTLIATANQGSEATYESGFVIDKFPISRPNLTFSTLTVSNMSPEDSSIYLCSVGTGDSNQPQHFGDGTRLSIL.

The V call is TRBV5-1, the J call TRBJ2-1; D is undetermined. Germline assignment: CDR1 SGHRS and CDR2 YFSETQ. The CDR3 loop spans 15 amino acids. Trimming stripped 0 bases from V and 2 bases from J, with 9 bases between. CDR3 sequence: CASSLEVGAYNEQFF. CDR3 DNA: TGCGCCAGCAGCTTGGAAGTCGGTGCCTACAATGAGCAGTTCTTC.

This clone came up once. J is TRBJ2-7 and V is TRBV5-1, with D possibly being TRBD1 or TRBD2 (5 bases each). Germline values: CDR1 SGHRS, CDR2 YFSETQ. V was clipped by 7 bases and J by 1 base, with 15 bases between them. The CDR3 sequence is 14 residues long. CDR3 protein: CASAGTVGSYEQYF. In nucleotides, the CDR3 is TGCGCCAGCGCCGGGACGGTGGGGTCCTACGAGCAGTACTTC.